This TCR beta chain stems from a study of T cells after yellow fever vaccination. This CDR3 contains 14 residues. V lost 7 bases and J lost 9; bases outside the gene matches: 6. The V gene's germline CDR1 is MNHEY and CDR2 SVGEGT. This clonotype was seen at least ten times. The antigen is undetermined. Overall study findings and caveats: The CD4 compartment and the CD8 compartment contained a small share of clonotypes in common. At under 98% for CD4 and 88% for CD8, most primary-vaccination clones showed up again after the booster.

From the 5' RACE reads, TCRdb called clonotypes with MiXCR, one entry per CDR3 protein. The sample holds 620,000 or so distinct CDR3 sequences, around 12% seen once. The TCR comes from a man aged 30 to 45 who received the YFV17D yellow fever vaccine. V is TRBV6-2 or TRBV6-3 and J is TRBJ2-1; 13 bases match TRBD2. The sequencing used PBMCs, collected on the day of the yellow fever booster vaccination. The CDR3 loop reads CASKLAGGPGEQFF. CDR3 DNA: TGTGCCAGCAAACTAGCGGGAGGGCCGGGTGAGCAGTTCTTC.